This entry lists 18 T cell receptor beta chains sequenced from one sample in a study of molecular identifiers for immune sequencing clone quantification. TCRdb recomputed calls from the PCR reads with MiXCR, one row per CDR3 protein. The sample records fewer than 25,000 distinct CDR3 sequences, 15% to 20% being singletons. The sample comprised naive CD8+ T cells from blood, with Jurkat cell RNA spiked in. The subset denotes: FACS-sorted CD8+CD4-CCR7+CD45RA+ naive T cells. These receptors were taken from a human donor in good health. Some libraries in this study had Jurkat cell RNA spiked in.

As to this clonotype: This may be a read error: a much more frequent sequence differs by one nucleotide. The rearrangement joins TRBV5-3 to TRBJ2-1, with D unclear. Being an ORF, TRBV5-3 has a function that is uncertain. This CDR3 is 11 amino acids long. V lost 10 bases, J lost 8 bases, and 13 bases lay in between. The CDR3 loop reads CAGRKDHEQFF. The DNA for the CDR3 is TGTGCCGGCAGAAAGGACCATGAGCAGTTCTTC.

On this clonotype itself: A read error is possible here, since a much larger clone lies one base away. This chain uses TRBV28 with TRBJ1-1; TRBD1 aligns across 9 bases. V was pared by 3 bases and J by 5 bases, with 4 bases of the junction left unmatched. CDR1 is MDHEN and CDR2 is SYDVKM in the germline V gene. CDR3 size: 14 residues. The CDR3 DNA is TGTGCCAGCAGTTTGGGGACAGGGACTACTGAAGCTTTCTTT. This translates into CASSLGTGTTEAFF.

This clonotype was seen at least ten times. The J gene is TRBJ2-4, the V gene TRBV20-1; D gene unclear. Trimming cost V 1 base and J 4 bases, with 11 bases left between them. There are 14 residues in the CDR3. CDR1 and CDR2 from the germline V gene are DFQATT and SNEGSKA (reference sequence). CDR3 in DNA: TGCAGTGCTAGAGCGTACGTAACTAAAAACATTCAGTACTTC. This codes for CSARAYVTKNIQYF.

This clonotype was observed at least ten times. This CDR3 reads CASSLYGPNEKLFF. DNA of the CDR3: TGTGCCAGCAGTTTATATGGCCCAAATGAAAAACTGTTTTTT. The rearrangement links TRBV27 to TRBJ1-4; D call uncertain. The CDR3 sequence is 14 residues long. Deletions cut 1 base from V and 5 bases from J, with 8 bases between. CDR1 and CDR2 (germline): MNHEY, SMNVEV (reference sequence).

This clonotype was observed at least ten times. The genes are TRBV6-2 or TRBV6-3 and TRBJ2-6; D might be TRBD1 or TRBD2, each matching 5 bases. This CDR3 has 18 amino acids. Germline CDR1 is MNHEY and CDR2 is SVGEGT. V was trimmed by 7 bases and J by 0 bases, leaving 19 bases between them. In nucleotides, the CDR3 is TGTGCCAGCACCGGATCAGGGCGGAGCGGCTCTGGGGCCAACGTCCTGACTTTC. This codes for CASTGSGRSGSGANVLTF.

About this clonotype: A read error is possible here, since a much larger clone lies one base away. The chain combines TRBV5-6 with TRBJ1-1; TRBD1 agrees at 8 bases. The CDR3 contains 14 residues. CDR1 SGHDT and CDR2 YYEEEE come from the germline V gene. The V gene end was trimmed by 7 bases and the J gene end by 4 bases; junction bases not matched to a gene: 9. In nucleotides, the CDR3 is TGTGCCAGCGGCCCCGGGCAGGGGGCCACTGAAGCTTTCTTT. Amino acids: CASGPGQGATEAFF.

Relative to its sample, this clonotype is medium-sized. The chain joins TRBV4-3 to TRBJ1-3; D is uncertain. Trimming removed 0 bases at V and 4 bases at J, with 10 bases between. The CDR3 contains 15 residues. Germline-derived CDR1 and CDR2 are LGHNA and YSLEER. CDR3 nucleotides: TGCGCCAGCAGCCAAGATCGAACAGAGGGAAACACCATATATTTT. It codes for CASSQDRTEGNTIYF.

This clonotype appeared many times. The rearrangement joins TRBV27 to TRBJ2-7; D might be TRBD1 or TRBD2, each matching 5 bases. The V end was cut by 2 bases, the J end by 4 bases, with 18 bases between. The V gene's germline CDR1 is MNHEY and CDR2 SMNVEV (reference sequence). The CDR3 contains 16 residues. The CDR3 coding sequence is TGTGCCAGCAGTTTAGGAGTGGGGCCCGAGGGATACGAGCAGTACTTC. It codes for CASSLGVGPEGYEQYF.

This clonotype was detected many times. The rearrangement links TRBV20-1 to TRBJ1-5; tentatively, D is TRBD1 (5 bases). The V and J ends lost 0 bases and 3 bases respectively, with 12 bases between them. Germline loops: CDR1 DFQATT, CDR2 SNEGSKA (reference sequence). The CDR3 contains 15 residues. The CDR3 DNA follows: TGCAGTGCTAGAGATCGAGGGGCTCCCAATCAGCCCCAGCATTTT. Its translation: CSARDRGAPNQPQHF.

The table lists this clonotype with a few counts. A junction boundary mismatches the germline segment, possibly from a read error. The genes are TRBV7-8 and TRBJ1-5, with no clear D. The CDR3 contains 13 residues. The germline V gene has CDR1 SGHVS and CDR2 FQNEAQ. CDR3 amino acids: CASSSGSNQAPLF. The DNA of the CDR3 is TGTGCAAGCAGCTCCGGTAGCAACCAGGCTCCGCTTTTT.

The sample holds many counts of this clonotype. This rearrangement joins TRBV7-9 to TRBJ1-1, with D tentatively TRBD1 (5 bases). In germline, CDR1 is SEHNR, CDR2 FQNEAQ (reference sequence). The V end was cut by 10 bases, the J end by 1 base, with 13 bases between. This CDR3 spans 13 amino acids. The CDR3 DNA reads TGTGCCACTGGGACCGATACGAACACTGAAGCTTTCTTT. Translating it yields CATGTDTNTEAFF.

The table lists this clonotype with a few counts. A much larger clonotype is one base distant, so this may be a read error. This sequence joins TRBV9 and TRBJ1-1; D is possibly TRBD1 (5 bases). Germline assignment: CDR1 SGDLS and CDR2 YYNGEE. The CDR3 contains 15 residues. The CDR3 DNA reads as TGTGCCAGCACCGAGTTTGAGGGGCAAGACACTGAAGCTCTCTTT. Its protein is CASTEFEGQDTEALF.

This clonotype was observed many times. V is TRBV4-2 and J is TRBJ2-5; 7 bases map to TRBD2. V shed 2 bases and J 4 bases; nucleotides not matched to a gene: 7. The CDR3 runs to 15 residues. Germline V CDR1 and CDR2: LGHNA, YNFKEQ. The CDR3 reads CASSQSWAGAETQYF. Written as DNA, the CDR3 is TGTGCCAGCAGCCAATCTTGGGCGGGAGCAGAGACCCAGTACTTC.

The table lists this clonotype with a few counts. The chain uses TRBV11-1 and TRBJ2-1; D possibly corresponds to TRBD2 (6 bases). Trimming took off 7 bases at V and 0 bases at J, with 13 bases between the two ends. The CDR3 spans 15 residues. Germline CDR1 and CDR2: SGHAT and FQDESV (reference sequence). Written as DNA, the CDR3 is TGTGCCAGCAACCCGGGACTCAGCTCCTACAATGAGCAGTTCTTC. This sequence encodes CASNPGLSSYNEQFF. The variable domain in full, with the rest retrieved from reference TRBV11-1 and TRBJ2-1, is EAEVAQSPRYKITEKSQAVAFWCDPISGHATLYWYRQILGQGPELLVQFQDESVVDDSQLPKDRFSAERLKGVDSTLKIQPAELGDSAMYLCASNPGLSSYNEQFFGPGTRLTVL.

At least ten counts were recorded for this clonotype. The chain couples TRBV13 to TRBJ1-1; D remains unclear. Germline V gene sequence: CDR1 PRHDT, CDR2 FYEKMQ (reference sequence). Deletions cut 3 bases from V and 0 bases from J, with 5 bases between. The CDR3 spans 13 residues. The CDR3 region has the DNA TGTGCCAGCAGCTTGGGGTTGAACACTGAAGCTTTCTTT. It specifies CASSLGLNTEAFF.

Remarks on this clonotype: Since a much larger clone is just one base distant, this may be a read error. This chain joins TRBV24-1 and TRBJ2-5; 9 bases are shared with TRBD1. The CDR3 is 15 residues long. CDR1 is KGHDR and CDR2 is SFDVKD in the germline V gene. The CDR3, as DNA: TGTGCCGCCAGTGATTATCACAGGGGGCAGGAGATCCAGTACTTC. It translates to CAASDYHRGQEIQYF.

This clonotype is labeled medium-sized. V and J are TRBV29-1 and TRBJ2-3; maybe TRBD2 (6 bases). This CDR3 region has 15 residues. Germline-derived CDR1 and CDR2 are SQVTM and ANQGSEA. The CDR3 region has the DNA TGCAGTGTTCGGGAGCCCTTTTTGAGGACAGATACGCAGTATTTT. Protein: CSVREPFLRTDTQYF.

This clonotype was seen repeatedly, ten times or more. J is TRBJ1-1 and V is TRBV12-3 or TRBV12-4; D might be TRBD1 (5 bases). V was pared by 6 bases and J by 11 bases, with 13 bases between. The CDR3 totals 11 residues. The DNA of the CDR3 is TGTGCCAGCAGCCCAGGGAATGGGGCTTTCTTT. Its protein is CASSPGNGAFF.